This entry lists 22 T cell receptor beta chains sequenced from one sample in a study of shared clonotypes between healthy human individuals. The assay was immunoSEQ multiplex PCR, and TCRdb's table has in-frame clones only and misses some. The repertoire holds over a million clones, approximately 80% seen once, with approximately 0.5% in the top ten. The material sequenced was memory CD4+ T cells from PBMCs. Subset specified: CD45RA-negative fraction. The receptors were gathered from a young man in good health. Some clones in this sample may be carry-over from other donors' samples.

This clone was detected a few times. V gene TRBV28 combines with J gene TRBJ1-5, with D maybe TRBD1 (6 bases). Trimming took off 5 bases at V and 2 bases at J, with 10 bases between the two ends. Germline V CDR1 and CDR2: MDHEN, SYDVKM. This CDR3 is 14 amino acids long. The CDR3 coding sequence is TGTGCCAGCAGTCAAGGGGGAGGCAATCAGCCCCAGCATTTT. Translated: CASSQGGGNQPQHF. Based on the CDR3 plus reference TRBV28 and TRBJ1-5, the full variable domain is DVKVTQSSRYLVKRTGEKVFLECVQDMDHENMFWYRQDPGLGLRLIYFSYDVKMKEKGDIPEGYSVSREKKERFSLILESASTNQTSMYLCASSQGGGNQPQHFGDGTRLSIL.

The chain combines TRBV7-2 with TRBJ2-5, with D perhaps matching TRBD1 (6 bases). V was cut by 8 bases and J by 4 bases, with 14 bases left in between. Per the germline V gene, CDR1 is SGHTA and CDR2 is FQGNSA. The CDR3 length is 13 residues. The CDR3 nucleotides are TGTGCCAGCTCCTTTCAGGGGTTAGAGACCCAGTACTTC. Translation: CASSFQGLETQYF.

The V and J genes are TRBV7-3 and TRBJ2-5; tentatively, D is TRBD2 (6 bases). The V end was cut by 5 bases, the J end by 4 bases, with 14 bases between. The germline V gene encodes CDR1 SGHTA and CDR2 FQGTGA. This CDR3 region has 14 residues. In nucleotides, the CDR3 is TGTGCCAGCAGCCCGGGGGTAGATGCAGAGACCCAGTACTTC. As protein: CASSPGVDAETQYF.

On this clone itself: Other nucleotide sequences from this sample produce the same CDR3. V and J are TRBV30 and TRBJ1-2, with D hard to call. This CDR3 comprises 11 residues. Per germline, CDR1 GTSNPN and CDR2 SVGIG (reference sequence). V was trimmed by 7 bases and J by 7 bases, leaving 13 bases between them. The CDR3 DNA reads as TGTGCCTCCGAGGGAGGAATTGGCTACACCTTC. Translated, it gives CASEGGIGYTF. Using reference TRBV30 and TRBJ1-2 for the parts outside the CDR3, the full variable domain is SQTIHQWPATLVQPVGSPLSLECTVEGTSNPNLYWYRQAAGRGLQLLFYSVGIGQISSEVPQNLSASRPQDRQFILSSKKLLLSDSGFYLCASEGGIGYTFGSGTRLTVV.

The chain combines TRBV9 with TRBJ1-3; maybe TRBD1 (6 bases). V shed 0 bases and J shed 3 bases, with 10 bases lying between them. The germline CDR1 and CDR2 sequences are SGDLS and YYNGEE. The CDR3 sequence is 15 residues long. The CDR3 DNA reads TGTGCCAGCAGCGTAGGCCAGGGGTATGGAAACACCATATATTTT. It specifies CASSVGQGYGNTIYF. The variable domain in full, completed from reference TRBV9 and TRBJ1-3, reads DSGVTQTPKHLITATGQRVTLRCSPRSGDLSVYWYQQSLDQGLQFLIQYYNGEERAKGNILERFSAQQFPDLHSELNLSSLELGDSALYFCASSVGQGYGNTIYFGEGSWLTVV.

As for this clone: Other DNA sequences of this sample code for an identical CDR3. The chain uses TRBV5-1 and TRBJ1-2; D perhaps matches TRBD1 (6 bases). Germline CDR1 reads SGHRS; CDR2 reads YFSETQ. The CDR3 is 14 amino acids. Trimming stripped 0 bases from V and 4 bases from J, with 10 bases between. The CDR3 nucleotides read TGCGCCAGCAGCTTGGACAGAGGGGGCTATGGCTACACCTTC. This gives the protein CASSLDRGGYGYTF.

The rearrangement joins TRBV5-1 to TRBJ1-3; maybe TRBD1 (5 bases). V was clipped by 0 bases and J by 1 base, with 8 bases between them. The CDR3 loop spans 15 amino acids. CDR1 SGHRS and CDR2 YFSETQ come from the germline V gene. The CDR3 DNA reads as TGCGCCAGCAGCTTGGCCACAGGTTCTGGAAACACCATATATTTT. It codes for CASSLATGSGNTIYF.

The chain links TRBV30 to TRBJ2-3, with TRBD1 matching over 10 bases. After removal of 3 bases from V and 4 bases from J, the junction contained 1 base not matched to a gene. Per germline, CDR1 GTSNPN and CDR2 SVGIG (reference sequence). The CDR3 sequence is 13 residues long. The CDR3 region has the DNA TGTGCCTGGAGCGGACAGGGGGCAGATACGCAGTATTTT. Its translation: CAWSGQGADTQYF.

This rearrangement joins TRBV11-1 to TRBJ2-1; TRBD2 is a possible D gene (6 bases). Germline loops: CDR1 SGHAT, CDR2 FQDESV (reference sequence). The V end was cut by 1 base, the J end by 8 bases, with 9 bases between. The CDR3 extends over 13 amino acids. The CDR3 region has the DNA TGTGCCAGCAGCTTAGTCTCGGGGGATGAGCAGTTCTTC. This translates into CASSLVSGDEQFF.

This chain joins TRBV5-1 and TRBJ2-3; D perhaps matches TRBD1 (5 bases). Looked up from germline, CDR1 is SGHRS and CDR2 is YFSETQ. The CDR3 length is 13 residues. V shed 0 bases and J shed 5 bases, with 7 bases lying between them. As DNA, the CDR3 is TGCGCCAGCAGCTTGGCAGGGATAGATACGCAGTATTTT. This codes for CASSLAGIDTQYF.

This clone appeared a single time. The chain is built from TRBV7-3 and TRBJ1-1; D possibly corresponds to TRBD1 (5 bases). Trimming removed 2 bases from V and 2 bases from J, with 9 bases in between. The CDR3 runs to 14 residues. Germline V gene data show CDR1 as SGHTA and CDR2 as FQGTGA. The CDR3 spells CASSLLGVNTEAFF. The CDR3 bases are TGTGCCAGCAGCTTATTAGGGGTAAACACTGAAGCTTTCTTT.

The chain is built from TRBV5-4 and TRBJ2-1; the match to TRBD2 covers 8 bases. The CDR3 runs 15 residues. J lost 5 bases, V lost 3 bases, and 7 bases had no gene match. Per the germline V gene, CDR1 is SGHNT and CDR2 is YYREEE (reference sequence). CDR3 loop: CASSWGPGLDNEQFF. The CDR3 DNA is TGTGCCAGCAGCTGGGGGCCGGGACTAGACAATGAGCAGTTCTTC.

The chain recombines TRBV4-2 with TRBJ2-6; D gene ambiguous. CDR3 length equals 16 residues. Between the trimmed V and J ends, which lost 4 bases and 0 bases, there was a span of 10 bases. The germline gives CDR1 LGHNA, CDR2 YNFKEQ. CDR3 protein: CASSRVTNSGANVLTF. As DNA, the CDR3 is TGTGCCAGCAGCCGGGTAACTAACTCTGGGGCCAACGTCCTGACTTTC.

This clone turned up a few times. The V gene is TRBV27, the J gene TRBJ2-7, with D unclear. Germline assignment: CDR1 MNHEY and CDR2 SMNVEV (reference sequence). The V end lost 3 bases, the J end lost 1 base, and 13 bases lay between the germline ends. The CDR3 has 15 residues. The CDR3 bases are TGTGCCAGCAGTTTGGTGTCAGGAAAATCCTACGAGCAGTACTTC. It translates to CASSLVSGKSYEQYF.

The chain couples TRBV5-6 to TRBJ2-1, with D unclear. V dropped 0 bases and J dropped 6 bases, with 16 bases sitting between them. The germline V gene encodes CDR1 SGHDT and CDR2 YYEEEE. The CDR3 sequence is 16 residues long. As DNA, the CDR3 is TGTGCCAGCAGCTTGGCCTTTGGCGGTTCAGCCAATGAGCAGTTCTTC. Translating gives CASSLAFGGSANEQFF. Combining the CDR3 with reference TRBV5-6 and TRBJ2-1 gives the whole variable domain DAGVTQSPTHLIKTRGQQVTLRCSPKSGHDTVSWYQQALGQGPQFIFQYYEEEERQRGNFPDRFSGHQFPNYSSELNVNALLLGDSALYLCASSLAFGGSANEQFFGPGTRLTVL.

V and J are TRBV5-6 and TRBJ2-1, with TRBD1 matching over 10 bases. The CDR3 covers 15 residues. V lost 4 bases and J lost 8; bases outside the gene matches: 9. From germline, CDR1 is SGHDT and CDR2 YYEEEE. DNA for the CDR3: TGTGCCAGCAGCCCAGGGGACAGGGGAGGGCATGAGCAGTTCTTC. Its translation is CASSPGDRGGHEQFF.

About this clone itself: This CDR3 is also generated by other DNA sequences in the sample. The chain couples TRBV5-1 to TRBJ2-6; D gene ambiguous. Deletions cut 0 bases from V and 0 bases from J, with 4 bases between. CDR3 length: 15 amino acids. The germline V gene has CDR1 SGHRS and CDR2 YFSETQ. As DNA, the CDR3 is TGCGCCAGCAGCTTGGATGGCTCTGGGGCCAACGTCCTGACTTTC. Translation gives CASSLDGSGANVLTF. Full variable domain (outside the CDR3, taken from reference TRBV5-1 and TRBJ2-6): KAGVTQTPRYLIKTRGQQVTLSCSPISGHRSVSWYQQTPGQGLQFLFEYFSETQRNKGNFPGRFSGRQFSNSRSEMNVSTLELGDSALYLCASSLDGSGANVLTFGAGSRLTVL.

The genes are TRBV7-2 and TRBJ1-3; D is ambiguous. Germline V gives CDR1 SGHTA, CDR2 FQGNSA. The CDR3 contains 15 residues. Trimming removed 5 bases from V and 4 bases from J, with 15 bases in between. Here the CDR3 DNA reads TGTGCCAGCAGCCCAATGCTGTTCCCCGGAAACACCATATATTTT. It specifies CASSPMLFPGNTIYF.

This clone was counted many times. This chain links TRBV2 with TRBJ2-7; 9 positions match TRBD1. Germline V gives CDR1 SNHLY, CDR2 FYNNEI. This CDR3 contains 13 residues. V was pared by 6 bases and J by 3 bases, with 3 bases of the junction left unmatched. As DNA, the CDR3 is TGTGCCAGCAGCACGGACAGGGGCTACGAGCAGTACTTC. Translated: CASSTDRGYEQYF. The variable domain in full, completed from reference TRBV2 and TRBJ2-7, reads EPEVTQTPSHQVTQMGQEVILRCVPISNHLYFYWYRQILGQKVEFLVSFYNNEISEKSEIFDDQFSVERPDGSNFTLKIRSTKLEDSAMYFCASSTDRGYEQYFGPGTRLTVT.

J is TRBJ1-1 and V is TRBV28; no clear D. Germline CDR1 is MDHEN and CDR2 is SYDVKM. The V and J ends lost 10 bases and 2 bases respectively, with 11 bases between them. The CDR3 spans 12 residues. DNA of the CDR3: TGTGCCATCCGACGGCACAACACTGAAGCTTTCTTT. This codes for CAIRRHNTEAFF.

This clone was picked up a small number of times. CDR3 DNA: TGTGCCAGCAGAGTGGGGACTAATGAAAAACTGTTTTTT. Translation: CASRVGTNEKLFF. This chain connects TRBV2 to TRBJ1-4, with D unclear. The V end was cut by 6 bases, the J end by 2 bases, with 7 bases between. Germline lookup yields CDR1 SNHLY and CDR2 FYNNEI. The CDR3 covers 13 residues.

CDR3 in DNA: TGTGCCAGCAGGGACGGGGGGGCGCAGAGTTACTACGAGCAGTACTTC. Protein: CASRDGGAQSYYEQYF. The chain has TRBV28 and TRBJ2-7, with 8 bases lining up with TRBD2. This CDR3 spans 16 amino acids. In germline, CDR1 is MDHEN, CDR2 SYDVKM. The trim removed 6 bases at V and 3 bases at J, leaving 13 bases unmatched.